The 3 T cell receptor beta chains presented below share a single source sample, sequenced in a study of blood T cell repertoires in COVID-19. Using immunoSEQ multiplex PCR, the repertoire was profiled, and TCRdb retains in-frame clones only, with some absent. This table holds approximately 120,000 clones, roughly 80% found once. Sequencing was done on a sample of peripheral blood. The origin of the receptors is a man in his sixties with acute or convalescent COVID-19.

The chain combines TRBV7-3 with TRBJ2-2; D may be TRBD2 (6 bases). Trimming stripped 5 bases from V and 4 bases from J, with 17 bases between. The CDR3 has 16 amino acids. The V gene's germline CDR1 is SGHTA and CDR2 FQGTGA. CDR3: CASSPLTSIGTGELFF. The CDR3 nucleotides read TGTGCCAGCAGCCCTTTGACTAGTATAGGCACCGGGGAGCTGTTTTTT.

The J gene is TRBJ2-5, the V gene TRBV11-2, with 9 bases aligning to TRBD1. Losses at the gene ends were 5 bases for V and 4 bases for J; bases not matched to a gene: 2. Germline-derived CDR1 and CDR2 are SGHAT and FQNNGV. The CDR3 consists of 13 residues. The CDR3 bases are TGTGCCAGCAGCCGGGGACAGGGAGAGACCCAGTACTTC. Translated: CASSRGQGETQYF.

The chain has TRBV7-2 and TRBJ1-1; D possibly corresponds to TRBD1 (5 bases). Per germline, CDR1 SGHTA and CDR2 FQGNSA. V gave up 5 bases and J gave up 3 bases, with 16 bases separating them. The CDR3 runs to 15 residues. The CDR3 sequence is CASSDRGVRYTEAFF. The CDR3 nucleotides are TGTGCCAGCAGCGACCGGGGGGTTCGGTACACTGAAGCTTTCTTT.